Given below is one T cell receptor beta chain in context. With V trimmed by 4 bases and J by 4 bases, 6 bases remained unmatched. In germline, CDR1 is MGHRA, CDR2 YSYEKL. The CDR3 spans 14 residues. This sample is drawn from a study of blood T cell repertoires in COVID-19. Sequencing was performed with immunoSEQ multiplex PCR; in TCRdb, only in-frame clones are kept and a portion is missing. This table holds about 81,000 clones, 90% to 95% found once. What was sequenced was peripheral blood. This chain links TRBV4-1 with TRBJ2-5; TRBD1 matches 7 bases. The source is a human donor with active COVID-19. The donor label of this sample is uncertain. CDR3 protein: CASSLKGAVETQYF. CDR3 sequence (DNA): TGCGCCAGCAGCCTAAAGGGGGCTGTAGAGACCCAGTACTTC.